This T cell receptor beta chain comes out of a study of shared clonotypes between healthy human individuals. Clones were sequenced by immunoSEQ multiplex PCR, and TCRdb holds only the in-frame ones, with some missing. There are about 470,000 clones in the sample; roughly 80% occur only once, and under 15% lies in the top ten. Germline V CDR1 and CDR2: LGHNA, YNFKEQ. V trimming: 1 base; J trimming: 6 bases; junction bases outside the gene matches: 3. The CDR3 is 15 residues long. This TCR came from a woman between 40 and 50 years old in good health. Some clones in this sample may be carry-over from other donors' samples. The chain joins TRBV4-2 to TRBJ2-1; 10 positions match TRBD2. Source material: PBMCs. The CDR3 bases are TGTGCCAGCAGCCAAGCTAGCGGGAGAGTCAATGAGCAGTTCTTC. Translated, it gives CASSQASGRVNEQFF.